This T cell receptor beta chain was recorded in a study of shared clonotypes between healthy human individuals. Assay: immunoSEQ multiplex PCR; the TCRdb copy retains only in-frame clones and omits some. The data show over a million clones, approximately 80% seen once. Deletions cut 5 bases from V and 0 bases from J, with 9 bases between. This CDR3 has 14 residues. Germline V gene lookup returns CDR1 MNHEY and CDR2 SMNVEV (reference sequence). This sequence joins TRBV27 and TRBJ2-3; D is possibly TRBD2 (6 bases). The sequencing sample was made of memory CD4+ T cells from PBMCs. Subset reported: CD45RA-negative fraction. This TCR was sampled from a young man in good health. Some clones in this sample may be carry-over from other donors' samples. The CDR3 sequence is CASSISGSTDTQYF. The CDR3 DNA reads TGTGCCAGCAGTATTAGCGGAAGCACAGATACGCAGTATTTT.